These T cell receptor beta chains were read from a single sample in a study of CD8+ T cells in alopecia areata. The assay was immunoSEQ multiplex PCR, and TCRdb's table has in-frame clones only and misses some. This repertoire shows 180,000 or so clones, about three fifths found once; its top ten account for 5.5%. Sequences were derived from CD4+ T cells sorted from blood, sampled at week 24, from a patient treated with tofacitinib. These receptors were obtained from a human donor with alopecia areata. Both conserved end residues are part of each CDR3. D genes are given only for firm matches. Only some rows state a clone size, as once, few, many or a class for expanded clones.

V gene,clone size,J gene,D gene,CDR3 DNA,CDR3 protein
TRBV28,-,TRBJ2-1,TRBD1,TGTGCCAGCAGTTTCTTAGGGACAGGGCCGCACAATGAGCAGTTCTTC,CASSFLGTGPHNEQFF
TRBV6-6,-,TRBJ2-5,-,TGTGCCAGCGGTGCCCCTGACCGAGGGAAAGAGACCCAGTACTTC,CASGAPDRGKETQYF
TRBV5-4,few,TRBJ2-1,-,TGTGCCAGCAGCCCAAGGTTGGATGAGCAGTTCTTC,CASSPRLDEQFF
TRBV25-1,-,TRBJ2-1,TRBD2,TGTGCCAGCAACCCGGGACTAGCGATCAATGAGCAGTTCTTC,CASNPGLAINEQFF
TRBV25-1,-,TRBJ1-1,-,TGTGCCAGCATGGGGAGACAGGCCAACACTGAAGCTTTCTTT,CASMGRQANTEAFF
TRBV11-3,few,TRBJ2-2,TRBD2,TGTGCCAGCAGCCACACCCCCAGCGGGGGAGCCGGGGAGCTGTTTTTT,CASSHTPSGGAGELFF
TRBV30,-,TRBJ1-1,TRBD1,TGTGCCTGGAGTGCCCTGGGGACAGGGGTGGATGCTTTCTTT,CAWSALGTGVDAFF
TRBV6-5,-,TRBJ2-1,-,TGTGCCAGCAGTTACGTCGCGGGAAATGAGCAGTTCTTC,CASSYVAGNEQFF
TRBV30,few,TRBJ1-2,TRBD1,TGTGCCTGGAGTGCCGACAGGGGCTATGGCTACACCTTC,CAWSADRGYGYTF
TRBV4-1,-,TRBJ2-3,TRBD1,TGCGCCAGCAGCCTAACCGGGACAGGGAGGACAGATACGCAGTATTTT,CASSLTGTGRTDTQYF
TRBV11-3,-,TRBJ2-3,-,TGTGCCAGCAGCTTCAACACAGATACGCAGTATTTT,CASSFNTDTQYF
TRBV7-6,-,TRBJ1-6,-,TGTGCCAGCAGCTCCGGGACGACAAATTCACCCCTCCACTTT,CASSSGTTNSPLHF
TRBV5-1,few,TRBJ1-1,-,TGCGCCAGCAGCAAACTCGGCACTGAAGCTTTCTTT,CASSKLGTEAFF
TRBV29-1,-,TRBJ2-3,-,TGCAGCGTTGATCCGGGACTCCACACAGATACGCAGTATTTT,CSVDPGLHTDTQYF
TRBV5-6,few,TRBJ1-2,TRBD1,TGTGCCAGCAGCTTGGGACAGGGCGTCGGCTATGGCTACACCTTC,CASSLGQGVGYGYTF
TRBV7-2,-,TRBJ1-4,-,TGTGCCAGCAGCCCAGGGTTAGAAAAACTGTTTTTT,CASSPGLEKLFF
TRBV5-6,-,TRBJ1-5,TRBD1,TGTGCCAGCAGCCTGGACAGGGCTCATCAGCCCCAGCATTTT,CASSLDRAHQPQHF
TRBV7-6,few,TRBJ2-7,-,TGTGCCAGCAGCTTAGGAACCTACGACGAGCAGTACTTC,CASSLGTYDEQYF
TRBV27,-,TRBJ2-3,-,TGTGCCAGCAGTTTAGCCATTCCAGGGACGCAGTATTTT,CASSLAIPGTQYF
TRBV2,-,TRBJ2-5,TRBD2,TGTGCCAGCAGTAGTCTAGGGGGGGCGGGGGGGGAGACCCAGTACTTC,CASSSLGGAGGETQYF
TRBV5-6,-,TRBJ1-1,-,TGTGCCAGCAGCTTGGGGGCAGACACTGAAGCTTTCTTT,CASSLGADTEAFF
TRBV5-6,few,TRBJ2-2,-,TGTGCCAGCAGCTTATTTGGAAACACCGGGGAGCTGTTTTTT,CASSLFGNTGELFF
TRBV25-1,-,TRBJ2-1,-,TGTGCCAGCAGTGAAATTGGCAGGGTGGTTGGTGAGCAGTTCTTC,CASSEIGRVVGEQFF
TRBV27,few,TRBJ2-5,TRBD2,TGTGCCAGCAGTTTATCGTCCCTTAGCGGGGGGCATCAAGAGACCCAGTACTTC,CASSLSSLSGGHQETQYF
TRBV2,few,TRBJ1-1,-,TGTGCCAGCAGGCCCGGTAGGGTGGACACTGAAGCTTTCTTT,CASRPGRVDTEAFF
TRBV27,-,TRBJ2-7,-,TGTGCCAGCAGTATAACGGGGGGCGTCACCTACGAGCAGTACTTC,CASSITGGVTYEQYF
TRBV27,-,TRBJ2-7,TRBD1,TGTGCCAGCAGTTTCCACAGGGGCCGTTACGAGCAGTACTTC,CASSFHRGRYEQYF
TRBV2,-,TRBJ2-5,-,TGTGCCAGCACCGAGGGGTATCGCCAAGAGACCCAGTACTTC,CASTEGYRQETQYF
TRBV2,-,TRBJ2-3,TRBD2,TGTGCCAGCAGTGAATGGCGGGGGGGCACAGATACGCAGTATTTT,CASSEWRGGTDTQYF
TRBV7-2,-,TRBJ2-7,-,TGTGCCAGCAGCTTAGTTAACAGGGAGCACGAGCAGTACTTC,CASSLVNREHEQYF
TRBV6-5,-,TRBJ2-1,TRBD1,TGTGCCAGCAGTTACCCGGGACAGGGCCCGAACAATGAGCAGTTCTTC,CASSYPGQGPNNEQFF
TRBV30,few,TRBJ2-3,-,TGTGCCTGGAGCCCGGGACTTCAAGCGTCGCAGTATTTT,CAWSPGLQASQYF
TRBV10-3,-,TRBJ2-5,-,TGTGCCATCGGACGTCCCCAAGAGACCCAGTACTTC,CAIGRPQETQYF
TRBV4-1,-,TRBJ2-3,-,TGCGCCAGCAGCCAACAATATCGTACAGATACGCAGTATTTT,CASSQQYRTDTQYF
TRBV29-1,-,TRBJ2-1,-,TGCAGCGTTGAAGTTGCGGCCCATGAGCAGTTCTTC,CSVEVAAHEQFF
TRBV5-1,once,TRBJ1-2,-,TGCGCCAGCAGCTCCACCCCCGGAGGGTTATATGGCTACACCTTC,CASSSTPGGLYGYTF
TRBV28,-,TRBJ1-2,-,TGTGCCAGCACACCAGGCTATGGCTACACCTTC,CASTPGYGYTF
TRBV2,many,TRBJ2-3,-,TGTGCCAGCAGTGAAGGTCCTCAAGATACGCAGTATTTT,CASSEGPQDTQYF
TRBV14,-,TRBJ2-4,-,TGTGCCAGCAGCCATTCTGGACAGGCCAAAAACATTCAGTACTTC,CASSHSGQAKNIQYF
TRBV29-1,-,TRBJ2-2,-,TGCAGCGTTGCGGGGGTGACAGACAGGGCTGACGGGGAGCTGTTTTTT,CSVAGVTDRADGELFF
TRBV23-1,few,TRBJ1-5,TRBD1,TGCGCCAGCAGTCAGACAGGGAATAGCAATCAGCCCCAGCATTTT,CASSQTGNSNQPQHF
TRBV7-2,-,TRBJ2-4,TRBD2,TGTGCCAGCAGCCGGAATTCGGCGGGAGGGCTGGGGAACATTCAGTACTTC,CASSRNSAGGLGNIQYF
TRBV23-1,once,TRBJ1-2,-,TGCGCCAGCAGTCAACGAGCCTATGGCTACACCTTC,CASSQRAYGYTF
TRBV2,-,TRBJ2-7,-,TGTGCCAGCAGTGTAGGTTGGCACCAATCCTACGAGCAGTACTTC,CASSVGWHQSYEQYF
TRBV5-6,-,TRBJ1-4,TRBD1,TGTGCCAGCAGCTGGAGGGACAGGGTCGGAAAACTGTTTTTT,CASSWRDRVGKLFF